This T cell receptor beta chain is drawn from a study of T cell responses to AZD1222 COVID-19 vaccine. Germline lookup yields CDR1 LGHDT and CDR2 YNNKEL (reference sequence). This CDR3 is built from 14 residues. Trimming at V came to 5 bases and at J to 6 bases, leaving 6 bases not matched to a gene. General study findings and limits: In a largely white British group with more females than males, clonal diversity was possibly underestimated.

Assay: immunoSEQ multiplex PCR; the TCRdb copy retains only in-frame clones and omits some. The data hold 95,000 to 150,000 clones, with 87% observed a single time. In regard to this clone: Its antigen is not known.

This receptor was taken from an adult who received the AZD1222 COVID-19 vaccine. Here the sequenced sample was peripheral blood, taken 28 days after the second AZD1222 dose. The V and J genes are TRBV3-1 (or the pseudogene TRBV3-2) and TRBJ1-5; TRBD1 matches at 8 bases. In DNA form, the CDR3 reads TGTGCCAGCAGCACTACAGGGGGTAGTCAGCCCCAGCATTTT. Amino acid sequence: CASSTTGGSQPQHF.